The source of this T cell receptor beta chain is a study of blood T cell repertoires in COVID-19. Background on the study: PBMCs, B-cell-depleted T cells, or T cells provided the cDNA or gDNA that made up the material.

Method: immunoSEQ multiplex PCR; TCRdb's copy keeps in-frame clones and lacks some. The data show roughly 150,000 clones, approximately 90% seen once. All enrollees were about 18 to 100 years old and from fewer than 30 US areas. Cohorts were assigned according to the clinical history that participants reported. The clonotype was recovered from a woman in her 40s who had been exposed to COVID-19. Sample: PBMCs or T cells enriched from blood (not recorded which).

The CDR3 here is CASSQTGTFYEQYF. As DNA, the CDR3 is TGTGCCAGCAGCCAAACAGGGACCTTCTACGAGCAGTACTTC. This sequence joins TRBV5-6 and TRBJ2-7; tentatively, D is TRBD1 (6 bases). The CDR3 sequence is 14 residues long. In germline, CDR1 is SGHDT, CDR2 YYEEEE. The V gene lost 4 bases and the J gene lost 3 bases, with 14 bases spanning the gap.